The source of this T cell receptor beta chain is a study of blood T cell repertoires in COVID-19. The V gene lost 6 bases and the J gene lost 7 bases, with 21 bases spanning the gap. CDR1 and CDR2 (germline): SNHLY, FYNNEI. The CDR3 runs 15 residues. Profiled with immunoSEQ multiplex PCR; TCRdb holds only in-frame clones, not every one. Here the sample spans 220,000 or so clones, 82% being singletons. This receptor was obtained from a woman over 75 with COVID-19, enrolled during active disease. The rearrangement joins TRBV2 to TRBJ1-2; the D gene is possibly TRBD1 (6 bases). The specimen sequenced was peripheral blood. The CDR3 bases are TGTGCCAGCAGGGAACAGGGAGGGGGAATAAGTGGCTACACCTTC. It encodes CASREQGGGISGYTF. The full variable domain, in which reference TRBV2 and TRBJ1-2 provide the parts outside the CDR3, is EPEVTQTPSHQVTQMGQEVILRCVPISNHLYFYWYRQILGQKVEFLVSFYNNEISEKSEIFDDQFSVERPDGSNFTLKIRSTKLEDSAMYFCASREQGGGISGYTFGSGTRLTVV.